This T cell receptor beta chain was sequenced during a study of response to subunit inactivated influenza vaccine. Findings and limits, study-wide: Authors suggested seasonal influenza vaccinations each recruit few new T cells.

This clonotype was observed at least ten times. Its matching antigen is unknown. TCRdb reprocessed the RT-PCR reads with MiXCR, giving one entry per CDR3 protein. The sample lists about 530,000 distinct CDR3 sequences; around 13% were seen once. This CDR3 is 15 amino acids long. The ends were cut back, 6 bases at V and 3 bases at J, with 18 bases in the middle. CDR1 SGHDN and CDR2 FVKESK come from the germline V gene. This clonotype originated in a man aged 45-65 years who received an inactivated influenza vaccine. The sample was PBMCs from blood, taken 40 to 50 days after vaccination. This chain connects TRBV14 to TRBJ2-7; D tentatively reads TRBD1 or TRBD2 (7 bases each). The CDR3 DNA sequence: TGTGCCAGCAGGCGGGGGACAGAGGCTTTCTACGAGCAGTACTTC. Translating it yields CASRRGTEAFYEQYF.